This T cell receptor beta chain was documented in a study of blood T cell repertoires in COVID-19. Study-level background: The cDNA or gDNA used as material had been derived from T cells, B-cell-depleted T cells, or PBMCs.

As processed by the authors: By means of reference gene primer amplification, nucleated cell counts were estimated. Using immunoSEQ multiplex PCR, the repertoire was profiled, and TCRdb retains in-frame clones only, with some absent. V, J and clone size were drawn from that table, and D and trimming were deduced from the DNA. This table has 65,000 to 80,000 clones, 90% appearing once. The receptor was isolated from a human donor in a cohort sampled during active COVID-19. The sequenced sample was peripheral blood.

The CDR3 protein is CASREFGNTGELFF. The CDR3 nucleotides read TGTGCCAGCAGAGAGTTTGGGAACACCGGGGAGCTGTTTTTT. The gene calls are TRBV2 and TRBJ2-2; D is unclear. CDR1 SNHLY and CDR2 FYNNEI come from the germline V gene. Trimming removed 6 bases at V and 1 base at J, with 9 bases between. The CDR3 runs to 14 residues.